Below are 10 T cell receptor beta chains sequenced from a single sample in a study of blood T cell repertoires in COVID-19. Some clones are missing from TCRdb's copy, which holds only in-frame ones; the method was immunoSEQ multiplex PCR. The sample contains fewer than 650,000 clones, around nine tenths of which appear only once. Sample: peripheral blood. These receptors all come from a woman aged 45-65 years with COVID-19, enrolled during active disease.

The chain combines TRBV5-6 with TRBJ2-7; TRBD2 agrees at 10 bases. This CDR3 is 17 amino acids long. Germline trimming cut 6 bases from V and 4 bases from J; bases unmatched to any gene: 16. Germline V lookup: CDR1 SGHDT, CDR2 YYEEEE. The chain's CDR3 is CASILAGGSGAVYEQYF. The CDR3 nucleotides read TGTGCCAGCATTTTAGCGGGGGGATCCGGGGCGGTTTACGAGCAGTACTTC. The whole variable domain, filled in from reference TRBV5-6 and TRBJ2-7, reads DAGVTQSPTHLIKTRGQQVTLRCSPKSGHDTVSWYQQALGQGPQFIFQYYEEEERQRGNFPDRFSGHQFPNYSSELNVNALLLGDSALYLCASILAGGSGAVYEQYFGPGTRLTVT.

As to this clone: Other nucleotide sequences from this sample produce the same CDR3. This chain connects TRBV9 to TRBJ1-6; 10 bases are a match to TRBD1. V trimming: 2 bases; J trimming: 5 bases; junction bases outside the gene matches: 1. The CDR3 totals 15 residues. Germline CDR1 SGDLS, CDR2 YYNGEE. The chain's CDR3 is CASSVGTGDNSPLHF. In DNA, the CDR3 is TGTGCCAGCAGCGTGGGGACAGGGGATAATTCACCCCTCCACTTT.

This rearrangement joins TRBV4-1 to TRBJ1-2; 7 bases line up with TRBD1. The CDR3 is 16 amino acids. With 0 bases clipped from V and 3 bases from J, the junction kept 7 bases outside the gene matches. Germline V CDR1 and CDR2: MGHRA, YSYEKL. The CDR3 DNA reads TGCGCCAGCAGCCAAGAGGAGGAACAGGGGTACTATGGCTACACCTTC. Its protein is CASSQEEEQGYYGYTF.

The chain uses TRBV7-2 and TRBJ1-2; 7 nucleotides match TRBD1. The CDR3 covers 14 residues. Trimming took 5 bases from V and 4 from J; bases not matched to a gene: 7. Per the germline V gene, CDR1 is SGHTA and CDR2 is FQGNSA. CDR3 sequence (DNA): TGTGCCAGCAGCCCTAAAGCAGGGGGCTATGGCTACACCTTC. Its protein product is CASSPKAGGYGYTF.

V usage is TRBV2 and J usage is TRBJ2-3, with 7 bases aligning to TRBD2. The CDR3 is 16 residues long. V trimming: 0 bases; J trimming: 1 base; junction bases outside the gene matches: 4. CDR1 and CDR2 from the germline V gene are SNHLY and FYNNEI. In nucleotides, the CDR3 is TGTGCCAGCAGTGAAGCGCTTCGGGGGGGCACAGATACGCAGTATTTT. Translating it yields CASSEALRGGTDTQYF. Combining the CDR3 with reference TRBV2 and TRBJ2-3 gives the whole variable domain EPEVTQTPSHQVTQMGQEVILRCVPISNHLYFYWYRQILGQKVEFLVSFYNNEISEKSEIFDDQFSVERPDGSNFTLKIRSTKLEDSAMYFCASSEALRGGTDTQYFGPGTRLTVL.

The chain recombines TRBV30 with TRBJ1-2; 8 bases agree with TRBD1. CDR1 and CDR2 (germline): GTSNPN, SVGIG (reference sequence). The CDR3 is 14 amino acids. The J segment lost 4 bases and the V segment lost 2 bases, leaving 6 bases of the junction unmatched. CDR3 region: CAWSQGAQIYGYTF. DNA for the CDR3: TGTGCCTGGAGTCAGGGGGCGCAGATCTATGGCTACACCTTC.

The chain's CDR3 is CASSTGTEGYTF. CDR3 DNA: TGTGCCAGCAGTACAGGGACCGAGGGCTACACCTTC. The chain couples TRBV28 to TRBJ1-2; D perhaps matches TRBD1 (6 bases). This CDR3 is 12 amino acids long. CDR1 is MDHEN and CDR2 is SYDVKM in the germline V gene. V was shortened by 5 bases and J by 8 bases, with 12 bases between the two germline ends.

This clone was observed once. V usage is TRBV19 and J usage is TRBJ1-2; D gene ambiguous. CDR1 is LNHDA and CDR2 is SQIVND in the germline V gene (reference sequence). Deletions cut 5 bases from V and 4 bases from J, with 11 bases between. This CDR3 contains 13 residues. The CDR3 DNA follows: TGTGCCAGTAGTTTTATCGCGTTCTATGGCTACACCTTC. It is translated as CASSFIAFYGYTF.

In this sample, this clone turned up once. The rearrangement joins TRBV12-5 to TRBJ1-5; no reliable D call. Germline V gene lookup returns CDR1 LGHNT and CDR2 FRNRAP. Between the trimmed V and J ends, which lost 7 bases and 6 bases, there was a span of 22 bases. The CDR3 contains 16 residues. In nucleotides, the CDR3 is TGTGCTAGTGTCAGCAGGCCCGGCGAAGAGGGTCAGCCCCAGCATTTT. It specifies CASVSRPGEEGQPQHF.

CDR3 sequence (DNA): TGTGCCACCAGTCTAACGGGGGGGGGAAATGAGCAGTTCTTC. Translated, it gives CATSLTGGGNEQFF. The chain employs TRBV24-1 and TRBJ2-1; 8 positions agree with TRBD2. The CDR3 has 14 amino acids. Germline V gives CDR1 KGHDR, CDR2 SFDVKD. Trimming took 6 bases from V and 7 from J; bases not matched to a gene: 7.